The clone carrying this TCR beta chain occurred many times. Its antigen is unknown. This record comes from a study of regulatory T cells in long-lasting Graves disease. Study results and caveats: TRBV28, TRBJ1-2 and TRBJ2-5 were favored in persistent disease. Clonotypes that were public and shared totalled a few thousand in persistent patients versus about 1,000 in new patients.

Building the TCR beta libraries relied on iRepertoire HTBI primers, and CDR3 regions underwent Arm-PCR. Using its own MiXCR run on the multiplex PCR reads, TCRdb lists one record per CDR3 protein. The data contain 400,000 to 500,000 distinct CDR3 sequences, around 15% of them seen just once; the ten biggest clones take up around 10%. The CDR3 has 16 amino acids. Germline CDR1 and CDR2: GTSNPN and SVGIG (reference sequence). The ends lost 0 bases at V and 2 bases at J; junction bases unmatched: 7. Time point specified: newly diagnosed GD, antithyroid drugs for less than 3 months. PBMCs were the source of the RNA used for TCR sequencing. Patients came through an endocrinology department, and that department was in Xi'an, China. The same data also went into a second study, on T cells in Graves' hyperthyroidism and ophthalmopathy.

Sequencing was performed on peripheral blood mononuclear cells (PBMCs), taken at new diagnosis, from a patient treated with antithyroid drugs. The TCR sequence derives from a woman in her twenties or thirties with Graves disease. The chain joins TRBV30 to TRBJ2-3; 8 positions agree with TRBD2. CDR3 loop: CAWSVSSSGHTDTQYF. CDR3 coding DNA: TGTGCCTGGAGTGTATCGTCTAGCGGGCACACAGATACGCAGTATTTT.